The TCR beta chain under discussion was sequenced for a study of shared clonotypes between healthy human individuals. Study background: The study drew on a couple of women and a few men aged 18 to 49 as donors. Findings of the study overall: Roughly 5% of naive CD4 clonotypes were common to a handful of donors.

Repertoires were generated with immunoSEQ multiplex PCR, while TCRdb's copy carries only in-frame clones and drops some. This table holds more than 2 million clones, about 95% found once. This clone was observed once. The antigen remains unidentified. Other DNA sequences in this specimen translate into the identical CDR3. Healthy and HIV-negative, the adult donors had no recent acute infections or vaccinations. Splitting the CD4+ cells yielded a CD45RA+ naive subset and a CD45RA-negative memory subset. The CDR3 has 12 residues. Germline-derived CDR1 and CDR2 are SGHAT and FQNNGV. V gave up 3 bases and J gave up 3 bases, with 6 bases separating them.

This receptor was taken from a man younger than 30 in good health. The genes are TRBV11-2 and TRBJ2-7, with D possibly matching TRBD2 (5 bases). Sequencing input: naive CD4+ T cells sorted from blood. Subset denoted: CD45RA+ positively selected. Here the CDR3 reads CASSLAGYEQYF. The CDR3 nucleotides read TGTGCCAGCAGCTTGGCGGGCTACGAGCAGTACTTC.